This T cell receptor (beta chain) is drawn from a study of breast tumors, draining lymph nodes, adjacent tissues. A single record per CDR3 protein comes from TCRdb applying MiXCR to the multiplex PCR reads. The sample holds around 130,000 distinct CDR3 sequences; 21% are singletons and the top ten take roughly 2.2%. This clonotype was recorded once. Its antigen remains unidentified. A much larger clone sits a single nucleotide away, making a read error possible. Samples came from axillary lymph nodes draining the breast cancer. Trimming shortened V by 2 bases and J by 3 bases, and 11 bases separated the two germline ends. The length of the CDR3 is 15 residues. Germline V gives CDR1 MNHNS, CDR2 SASEGT. Whole-study findings and limits: That most tumor T cells come from lymph nodes remained unproven. Compared with basal-like, luminal-like tumors shared significantly more repertoire with nontumor tissue. Tumors had less TCR diversity than lymph nodes, more than nontumor tissue. The data were judged consistent with most tumor T cells coming from lymph node and expanding in tumor.

The source material was axillary lymph node tissue. This receptor was identified in a female donor with breast cancer. Some clones in this sample may be carry-over from other donors' samples. The chain combines TRBV6-1 with TRBJ1-3, with a weak D call TRBD1 (5 bases). The CDR3 DNA follows: TGTGCCAGCAGTGAACGGGGCTTGAGTGGAAACACCATATATTTT. Amino acids: CASSERGLSGNTIYF.